What follows are 17 T cell receptor beta chains derived from one specimen sequenced in a study of cytomegalovirus exposure and HLA in healthy donors. Primers included in the PCR were 60 Vbeta and 13 Jbeta primers. TCRdb's copy holds only in-frame clones and misses some; the assay was immunoSEQ multiplex PCR. The sample lists 150,000 or so clones, around 78% occurring once. The specimen sequenced was PBMCs. These receptors were taken from a middle-aged man in good health and CMV-seropositive.

The genes are TRBV5-6 and TRBJ1-1, with a tentative D call TRBD1 (6 bases). The germline V and J ends were trimmed by 4 bases and 0 bases, with 13 bases remaining between them. Germline lookup yields CDR1 SGHDT and CDR2 YYEEEE. The CDR3 contains 15 residues. The CDR3 nucleotides read TGTGCCAGCAGCCCCTCGACAGGTGTGAACACTGAAGCTTTCTTT. Protein product: CASSPSTGVNTEAFF.

The chain couples TRBV5-4 to TRBJ2-3, with 11 bases matching TRBD2. This CDR3 spans 16 amino acids. V lost 3 bases, J lost 0 bases, and 3 bases stayed unmatched. Germline CDR1 reads SGHNT; CDR2 reads YYREEE (reference sequence). DNA of the CDR3: TGTGCCAGCAGCTGGGGACTAGCGGCTAGCACAGATACGCAGTATTTT. This gives the protein CASSWGLAASTDTQYF.

V gene TRBV7-9 combines with J gene TRBJ2-1; 7 positions match TRBD2. The J segment lost 7 bases and the V segment lost 5 bases, leaving 17 bases of the junction unmatched. CDR1 and CDR2 (germline): SEHNR, FQNEAQ (reference sequence). The CDR3 loop spans 17 amino acids. The chain's CDR3 is CASSPKRDYWGGNEQFF. The CDR3, as DNA: TGTGCCAGCAGCCCCAAGCGGGACTACTGGGGGGGGAATGAGCAGTTCTTC.

The chain joins TRBV11-2 to TRBJ2-7; perhaps TRBD2 as D (9 bases). Per the germline V gene, CDR1 is SGHAT and CDR2 is FQNNGV. Trimming removed 5 bases at V and 6 bases at J, with 20 bases between. CDR3 size: 15 residues. The CDR3 DNA is TGTGCCAGCAGCCCTCAGGGGGCGGGGGGGCGCGAGCAGTACTTC. The encoded protein is CASSPQGAGGREQYF. The full variable domain, rest sourced from reference TRBV11-2 and TRBJ2-7, is EAGVAQSPRYKIIEKRQSVAFWCNPISGHATLYWYQQILGQGPKLLIQFQNNGVVDDSQLPKDRFSAERLKGVDSTLKIQPAKLEDSAVYLCASSPQGAGGREQYFGPGTRLTVT.

The rearrangement links TRBV7-2 to TRBJ2-5, with 8 bases matching TRBD2. V dropped 10 bases and J dropped 1; count of bases not matched to a gene: 14. The CDR3 contains 16 residues. Germline CDR1 SGHTA, CDR2 FQGNSA. This CDR3 reads CATRLWVAGTQETQYF. In nucleotides, the CDR3 is TGTGCCACCAGACTTTGGGTAGCGGGGACCCAAGAGACCCAGTACTTC.

This clone was counted once. This chain links TRBV18 with TRBJ2-1; 7 bases map to TRBD2. CDR1 is KGHSH, CDR2 LQKENI, per germline. The V and J ends lost 4 bases and 8 bases, in that order; junction bases with no gene match: 8. There are 14 residues in the CDR3. The CDR3 protein is CASSRREEGDEQFF. CDR3 DNA: TGTGCCAGCTCACGCCGGGAGGAGGGAGATGAGCAGTTCTTC.

The CDR3 nucleotides are TGTGCCAGCAGCTACCGGCTCGAGGGGGGGGAGACCCAGTACTTC. It codes for CASSYRLEGGETQYF. The V call is TRBV5-6, the J call TRBJ2-5, with a possible D match to TRBD2 (7 bases). Germline CDR1 SGHDT, CDR2 YYEEEE. The CDR3 is 15 residues long. Trimming pared 3 bases from V and 5 bases from J, leaving 17 bases between.

Comments on this clone: Compared with germline, one end of the junction differs, possibly owing to a read error. The DNA for the CDR3 is TGTTCCAGCAGCTTATCCGGTTACGAGCAGTACTTC. Its translation is CSSSLSGYEQYF. J is TRBJ2-7 and V is TRBV7-9; D remains ambiguous. The CDR3 contains 12 residues. Germline loops: CDR1 SEHNR, CDR2 FQNEAQ (reference sequence). The whole variable domain, filled in from reference TRBV7-9 and TRBJ2-7, reads DTGVSQNPRHKITKRGQNVTFRCDPISEHNRLYWYRQTLGQGPEFLTYFQNEAQLEKSRLLSDRFSAERPKGSFSTLEIQRTEQGDSAMYLCSSSLSGYEQYFGPGTRLTVT.

A few counts support this clone. V and J are TRBV5-6 and TRBJ1-1, with TRBD1 matching 7 bases. This CDR3 region has 15 residues. CDR1 is SGHDT, CDR2 YYEEEE, per germline. Germline trimming cut 1 base from V and 3 bases from J; bases unmatched to any gene: 6. CDR3 nucleotide sequence: TGTGCCAGCAGCTTGTTCCAAACAGGGGACACTGAAGCTTTCTTT. It encodes CASSLFQTGDTEAFF.

The sample holds a few counts of this clone. This chain uses TRBV28 with TRBJ2-5; D might be TRBD1 (6 bases). CDR1 and CDR2 from the germline V gene are MDHEN and SYDVKM. Trimming stripped 4 bases from V and 3 bases from J, with 18 bases between. This CDR3 comprises 16 residues. This CDR3 is CASSYRWDKPKETQYF. In nucleotides, the CDR3 is TGTGCCAGCAGTTACCGATGGGACAAGCCGAAAGAGACCCAGTACTTC.

This chain joins TRBV27 and TRBJ2-6; D possibly corresponds to TRBD1 (5 bases). Trimming cost V 4 bases and J 4 bases, with 11 bases left between them. The CDR3 covers 15 residues. The germline V gene has CDR1 MNHEY and CDR2 SMNVEV (reference sequence). Here the CDR3 DNA reads TGTGCCAGCAGTTACCAGGGCGCCGGGGCCAACGTCCTGACTTTC. It yields the protein CASSYQGAGANVLTF.

The sample holds one count of this clone. This chain links TRBV18 with TRBJ2-2, with 7 bases lining up with TRBD2. Trimming at V came to 3 bases and at J to 4 bases, leaving 2 bases not matched to a gene. The CDR3 runs to 14 residues. In germline, CDR1 is KGHSH, CDR2 LQKENI. The CDR3, as DNA: TGTGCCAGCTCACCGAGACTAGCCACCGGGGAGCTGTTTTTT. Translated, it gives CASSPRLATGELFF.

The CDR3 sequence: CASSPKTGAGSEAFF. Written as DNA, the CDR3 is TGCGCCAGCAGCCCTAAAACAGGGGCAGGCTCTGAAGCTTTCTTT. The chain couples TRBV5-1 to TRBJ1-1, with 7 positions matching TRBD1. Germline CDR1 SGHRS, CDR2 YFSETQ. After removal of 4 bases from V and 6 bases from J, the junction contained 12 bases not matched to a gene. The CDR3 length is 15 residues.

In this sample, this clone turned up once. The V gene is TRBV25-1, the J gene TRBJ1-1, with a tentative D call TRBD1 (6 bases). The CDR3 extends over 16 amino acids. The germline CDR1 and CDR2 sequences are MGHDK and SYGVNS. Trimming removed 1 base from V and 8 bases from J, with 20 bases in between. The CDR3 loop is CASSELGGGIGQEAFF. DNA of the CDR3: TGTGCCAGCAGTGAATTAGGGGGGGGGATCGGACAGGAAGCTTTCTTT.

This chain uses TRBV5-6 with TRBJ1-1; a weak D match, TRBD1 (6 bases). Germline lookup yields CDR1 SGHDT and CDR2 YYEEEE. Trimming removed 0 bases from V and 0 bases from J, with 18 bases in between. The CDR3 has 18 residues. The CDR3 sequence: CASSLGWRGGQMNTEAFF. The CDR3 region has the DNA TGTGCCAGCAGCTTGGGCTGGAGAGGGGGACAAATGAACACTGAAGCTTTCTTT. Full variable domain (rest looked up from reference TRBV5-6 and TRBJ1-1): DAGVTQSPTHLIKTRGQQVTLRCSPKSGHDTVSWYQQALGQGPQFIFQYYEEEERQRGNFPDRFSGHQFPNYSSELNVNALLLGDSALYLCASSLGWRGGQMNTEAFFGQGTRLTVV.

The chain employs TRBV6-6 and TRBJ1-3, with 9 nucleotides matching TRBD1. CDR3 size: 14 residues. V gave up 6 bases and J gave up 4 bases; unmatched junction bases: 4. Per germline, CDR1 MNHNY and CDR2 SVGAGI (reference sequence). CDR3 protein: CASRGTGSGNTIYF. CDR3 DNA: TGTGCCAGCAGAGGGACAGGGTCGGGAAACACCATATATTTT.

The rearrangement uses TRBV30 and TRBJ1-1; possibly TRBD1 for D (5 bases). The germline V and J ends were trimmed by 2 bases and 11 bases, with 15 bases remaining between them. Per the germline V gene, CDR1 is GTSNPN and CDR2 is SVGIG (reference sequence). The CDR3 totals 12 residues. CDR3 coding DNA: TGTGCCTGGAGTATTCAGGGCGATGATGCTTTCTTT. Amino acids: CAWSIQGDDAFF.